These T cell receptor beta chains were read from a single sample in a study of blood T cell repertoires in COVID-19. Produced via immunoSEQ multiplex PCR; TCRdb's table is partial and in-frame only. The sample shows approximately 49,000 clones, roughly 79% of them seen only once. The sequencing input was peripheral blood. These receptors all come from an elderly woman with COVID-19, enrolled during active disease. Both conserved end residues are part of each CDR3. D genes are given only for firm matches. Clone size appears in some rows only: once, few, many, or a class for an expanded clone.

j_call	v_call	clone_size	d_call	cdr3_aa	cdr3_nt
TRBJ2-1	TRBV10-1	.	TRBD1	CASSTGQGKHGQFF	TGCGCCAGCAGCACCGGACAGGGGAAACATGGGCAGTTCTTC
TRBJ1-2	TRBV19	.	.	CASSIGRGPYGYTF	TGTGCCAGTAGTATAGGGAGGGGACCCTATGGCTACACCTTC
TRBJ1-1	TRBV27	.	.	CASRVPGSGTEAFF	TGTGCCAGCAGGGTCCCGGGATCGGGCACTGAAGCTTTCTTT
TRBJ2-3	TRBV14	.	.	CASSQDLVVDTQYF	TGTGCCAGCAGCCAAGATCTTGTTGTAGATACGCAGTATTTT
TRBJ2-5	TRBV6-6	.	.	CASSYLSAGETQYF	TGTGCCAGCAGTTACCTTAGTGCGGGGGAGACCCAGTACTTC
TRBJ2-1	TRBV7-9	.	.	CASSFSSYNEQFF	TGTGCCAGCAGCTTCAGCTCCTACAATGAGCAGTTCTTC
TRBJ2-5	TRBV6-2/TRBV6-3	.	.	CASSYSFGGPQETQYF	TGTGCCAGCAGTTACTCGTTCGGGGGGCCACAAGAGACCCAGTACTTC
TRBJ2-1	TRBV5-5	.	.	CASSVLPGASYNEQFF	TGTGCCAGCAGCGTCCTACCGGGAGCCTCCTACAATGAGCAGTTCTTC
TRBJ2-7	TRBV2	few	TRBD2	CASSDSGGSSYEQYF	TGTGCCAGCAGTGATAGCGGGGGAAGCTCCTACGAGCAGTACTTC
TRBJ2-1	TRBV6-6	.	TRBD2	CASSWTSGTSNEQFF	TGTGCCAGCAGTTGGACTAGCGGGACTTCCAATGAGCAGTTCTTC